This is a list of T cell receptor beta chains from one sample in a study of blood T cell repertoires in COVID-19. TCRdb's copy holds only in-frame clones and misses some; the assay was immunoSEQ multiplex PCR. Here the sample spans 100,000 or so clones, 65% to 90% being singletons. The sequencing input was peripheral blood. The receptor source for this set is a man between 60 and 70 years old with acute or convalescent COVID-19. Both conserved end residues are part of each CDR3. D genes are given only for firm matches. Clone size is given for some rows only: seen once, a few or many times, or a class if the clone is expanded.

TRBV2	.	.	TRBJ2-7	TGTGCCAGCAGTCTCGAAGGGGGCTCCTACGAGCAGTACTTC	CASSLEGGSYEQYF
TRBV11-2	few	.	TRBJ1-3	TGTGCCAGCAGCAGAAGGGACACGAGCTCTGGAAACACCATATATTTT	CASSRRDTSSGNTIYF
TRBV7-7	once	TRBD1	TRBJ1-6	TGTGCCAGCAGCTTAAGGCCCAGGGGGAATTCACCCCTCCACTTT	CASSLRPRGNSPLHF
TRBV19	.	TRBD1	TRBJ2-2	TGTGCCAGTACTTCCGGGACAGGGGTTCCCGGGGAGCTGTTTTTT	CASTSGTGVPGELFF
TRBV19	.	TRBD2	TRBJ2-3	TGTGCCAGTAGTCCTCAGCGGGGGGGCCTCTCAGATACGCAGTATTTT	CASSPQRGGLSDTQYF
TRBV7-2	.	.	TRBJ2-3	TGTGCCAGCAGCGGCCGGGGCACAGATACGCAGTATTTT	CASSGRGTDTQYF
TRBV27	once	.	TRBJ2-3	TGTGCCAGCAGTTTAACACGGGGGGCGGGGGATACGCAGTATTTT	CASSLTRGAGDTQYF
TRBV29-1	.	TRBD2	TRBJ2-7	TGCAGCGTCCGGACTAGTACCTACGAGCAGTACTTC	CSVRTSTYEQYF
TRBV30	.	TRBD1	TRBJ1-2	TGTGCCTGGAGGTTCCCGCAGGGGGCGGAAGGCTACACCTTC	CAWRFPQGAEGYTF
TRBV6-2/TRBV6-3	.	.	TRBJ2-3	TGTGCCAGCAGTTACTCGAGAGATAGAGCCACAGATACGCAGTATTTT	CASSYSRDRATDTQYF